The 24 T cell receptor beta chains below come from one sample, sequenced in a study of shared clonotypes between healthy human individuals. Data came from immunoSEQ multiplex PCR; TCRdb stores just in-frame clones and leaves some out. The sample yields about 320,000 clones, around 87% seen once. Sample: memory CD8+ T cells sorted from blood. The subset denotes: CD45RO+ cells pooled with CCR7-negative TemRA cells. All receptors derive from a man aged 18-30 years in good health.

CDR3 in amino acids: CSVEDHRLGIYGYTF. As DNA, the CDR3 is TGCAGCGTTGAGGACCACCGACTCGGAATATATGGCTACACCTTC. The V and J genes are TRBV29-1 and TRBJ1-2; no clear D gene. CDR1 is SQVTM, CDR2 ANQGSEA, per germline. Between the trimmed V and J ends, which lost 3 bases and 5 bases, there was a span of 19 bases. This CDR3 has 15 residues.

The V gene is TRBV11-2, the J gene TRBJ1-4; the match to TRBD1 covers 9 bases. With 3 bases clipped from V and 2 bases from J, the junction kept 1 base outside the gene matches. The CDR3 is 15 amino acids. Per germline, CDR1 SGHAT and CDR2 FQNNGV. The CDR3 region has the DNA TGTGCCAGCAGCTTCGGACAGGGGACTAATGAAAAACTGTTTTTT. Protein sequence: CASSFGQGTNEKLFF. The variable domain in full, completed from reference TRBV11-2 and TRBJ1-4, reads EAGVAQSPRYKIIEKRQSVAFWCNPISGHATLYWYQQILGQGPKLLIQFQNNGVVDDSQLPKDRFSAERLKGVDSTLKIQPAKLEDSAVYLCASSFGQGTNEKLFFGSGTQLSVL.

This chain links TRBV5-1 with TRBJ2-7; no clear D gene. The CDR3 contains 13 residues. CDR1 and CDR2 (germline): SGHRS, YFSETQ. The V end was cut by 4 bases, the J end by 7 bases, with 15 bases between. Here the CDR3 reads CASSPASIGEQYF. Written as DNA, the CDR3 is TGCGCCAGCAGCCCAGCCTCTATAGGGGAGCAGTACTTC.

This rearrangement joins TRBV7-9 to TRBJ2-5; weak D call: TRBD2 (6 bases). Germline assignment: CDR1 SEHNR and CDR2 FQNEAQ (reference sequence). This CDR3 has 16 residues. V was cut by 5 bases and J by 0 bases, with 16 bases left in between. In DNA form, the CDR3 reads TGTGCCAGCAGCCCCCCTCGCGGGAACAACCAAGAGACCCAGTACTTC. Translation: CASSPPRGNNQETQYF.

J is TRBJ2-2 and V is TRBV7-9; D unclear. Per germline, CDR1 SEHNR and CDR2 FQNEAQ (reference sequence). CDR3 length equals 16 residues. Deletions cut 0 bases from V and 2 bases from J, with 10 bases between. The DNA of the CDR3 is TGTGCCAGCAGCTTAGCGCGGTCCGTAAACACCGGGGAGCTGTTTTTT. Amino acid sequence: CASSLARSVNTGELFF.

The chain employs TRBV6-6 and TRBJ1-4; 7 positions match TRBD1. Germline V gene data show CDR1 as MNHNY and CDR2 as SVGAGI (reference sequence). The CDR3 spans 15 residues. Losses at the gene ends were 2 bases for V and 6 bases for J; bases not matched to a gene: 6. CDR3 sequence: CASSYVGGGYEKLFF. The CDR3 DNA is TGTGCCAGCAGTTACGTAGGAGGGGGCTATGAAAAACTGTTTTTT.

The CDR3: CASSLPGSYEQYF. CDR3 nucleotide sequence: TGTGCCAGCAGCTTACCGGGTTCCTACGAGCAGTACTTC. The chain joins TRBV13 to TRBJ2-7; no clear D. Germline V gives CDR1 PRHDT, CDR2 FYEKMQ (reference sequence). The V end lost 2 bases, the J end lost 1 base, and 6 bases lay between the germline ends. The CDR3 is made up of 13 amino acids.

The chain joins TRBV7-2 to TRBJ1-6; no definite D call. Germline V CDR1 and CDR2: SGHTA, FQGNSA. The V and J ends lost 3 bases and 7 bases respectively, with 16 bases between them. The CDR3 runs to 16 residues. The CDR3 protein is CASSFGPLITNSPLHF. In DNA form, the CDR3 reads TGTGCCAGCAGCTTCGGACCCCTCATTACGAATTCACCCCTCCACTTT.

The CDR3 loop is CASSFLRGPLNYGYTF. CDR3 sequence (DNA): TGCGCCAGCAGCTTTTTGCGGGGGCCACTTAACTATGGCTACACCTTC. V and J are TRBV5-1 and TRBJ1-2; maybe TRBD1 (6 bases). The CDR3 extends over 16 amino acids. Trimming took off 2 bases at V and 1 base at J, with 15 bases between the two ends. CDR1 and CDR2 from the germline V gene are SGHRS and YFSETQ. Full variable domain (rest looked up from reference TRBV5-1 and TRBJ1-2): KAGVTQTPRYLIKTRGQQVTLSCSPISGHRSVSWYQQTPGQGLQFLFEYFSETQRNKGNFPGRFSGRQFSNSRSEMNVSTLELGDSALYLCASSFLRGPLNYGYTFGSGTRLTVV.

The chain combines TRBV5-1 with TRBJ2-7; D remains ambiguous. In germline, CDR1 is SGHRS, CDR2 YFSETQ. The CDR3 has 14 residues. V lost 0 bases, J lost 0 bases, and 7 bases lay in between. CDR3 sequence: CASSLGQSSYEQYF. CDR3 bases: TGCGCCAGCAGCTTGGGGCAGAGCTCCTACGAGCAGTACTTC.

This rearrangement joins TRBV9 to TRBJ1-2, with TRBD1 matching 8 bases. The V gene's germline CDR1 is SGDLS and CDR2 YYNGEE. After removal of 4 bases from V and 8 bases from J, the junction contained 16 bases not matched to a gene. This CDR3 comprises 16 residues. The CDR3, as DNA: TGTGCCAGCAGCCCGAAGGCGTGGGCAGGGGGCCGCGGCTACACCTTC. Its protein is CASSPKAWAGGRGYTF.

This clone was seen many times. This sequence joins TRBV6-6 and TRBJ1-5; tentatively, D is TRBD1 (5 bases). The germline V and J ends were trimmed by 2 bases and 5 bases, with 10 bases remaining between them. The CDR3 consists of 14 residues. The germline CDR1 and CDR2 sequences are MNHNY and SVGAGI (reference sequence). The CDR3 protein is CASSYPGVDQPQHF. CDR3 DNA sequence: TGTGCCAGCAGTTACCCGGGGGTGGATCAGCCCCAGCATTTT.

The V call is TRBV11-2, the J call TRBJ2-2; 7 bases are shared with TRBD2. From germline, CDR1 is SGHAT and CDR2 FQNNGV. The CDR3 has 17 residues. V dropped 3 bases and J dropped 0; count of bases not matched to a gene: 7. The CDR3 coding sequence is TGTGCCAGCAGCTTCACATCGCTAGCGGCGAACACCGGGGAGCTGTTTTTT. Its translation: CASSFTSLAANTGELFF. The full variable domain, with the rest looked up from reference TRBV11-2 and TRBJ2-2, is EAGVAQSPRYKIIEKRQSVAFWCNPISGHATLYWYQQILGQGPKLLIQFQNNGVVDDSQLPKDRFSAERLKGVDSTLKIQPAKLEDSAVYLCASSFTSLAANTGELFFGEGSRLTVL.

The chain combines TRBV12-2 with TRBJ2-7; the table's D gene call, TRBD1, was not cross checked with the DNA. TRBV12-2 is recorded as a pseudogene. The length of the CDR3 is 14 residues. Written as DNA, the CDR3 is TGTGCAAGTCGCTTAGTGGTCAGGACCTACGAGCAGTACTTC. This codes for CASRLVVRTYEQYF.

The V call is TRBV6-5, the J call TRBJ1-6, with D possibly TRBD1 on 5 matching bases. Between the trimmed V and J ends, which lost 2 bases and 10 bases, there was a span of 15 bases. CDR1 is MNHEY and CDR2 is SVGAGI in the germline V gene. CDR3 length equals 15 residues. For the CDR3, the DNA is TGTGCCAGCAGTTACGGTCGGGGGTTCAGGTCACCCCTCCACTTT. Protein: CASSYGRGFRSPLHF.

CDR3 sequence: CASSEAWGNTEAFF. The CDR3 nucleotides are TGTGCCAGCAGTGAAGCGTGGGGGAACACTGAAGCTTTCTTT. The rearrangement joins TRBV2 to TRBJ1-1; D is unresolved. The length of the CDR3 is 14 residues. Per germline, CDR1 SNHLY and CDR2 FYNNEI. V was trimmed by 0 bases and J by 1 base, leaving 6 bases between them.

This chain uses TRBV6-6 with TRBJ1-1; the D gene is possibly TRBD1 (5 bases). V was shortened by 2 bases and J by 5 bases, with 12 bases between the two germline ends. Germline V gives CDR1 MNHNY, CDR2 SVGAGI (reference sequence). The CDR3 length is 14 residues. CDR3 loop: CASSYEGPLTEAFF. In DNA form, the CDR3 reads TGTGCCAGCAGTTACGAGGGACCGTTGACTGAAGCTTTCTTT.

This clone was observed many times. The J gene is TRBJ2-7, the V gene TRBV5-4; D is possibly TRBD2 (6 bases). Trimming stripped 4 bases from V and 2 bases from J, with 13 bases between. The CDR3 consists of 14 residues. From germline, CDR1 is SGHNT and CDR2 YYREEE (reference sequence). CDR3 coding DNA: TGTGCCAGCAGCGCGCGGGGCACGACCTACGAGCAGTACTTC. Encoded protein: CASSARGTTYEQYF.

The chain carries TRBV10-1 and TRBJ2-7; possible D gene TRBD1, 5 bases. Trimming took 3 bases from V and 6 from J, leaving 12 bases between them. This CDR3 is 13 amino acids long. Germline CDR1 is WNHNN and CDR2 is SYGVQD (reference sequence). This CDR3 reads CASSEPDSAEQYF. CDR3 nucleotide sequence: TGCGCCAGCAGTGAACCCGACAGTGCCGAGCAGTACTTC.

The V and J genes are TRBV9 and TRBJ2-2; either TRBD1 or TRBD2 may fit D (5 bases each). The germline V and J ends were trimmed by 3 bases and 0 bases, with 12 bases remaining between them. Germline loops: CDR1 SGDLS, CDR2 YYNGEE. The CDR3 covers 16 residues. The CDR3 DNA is TGTGCCAGCAGCGCCCCGGGACGCGCGAACACCGGGGAGCTGTTTTTT. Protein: CASSAPGRANTGELFF.

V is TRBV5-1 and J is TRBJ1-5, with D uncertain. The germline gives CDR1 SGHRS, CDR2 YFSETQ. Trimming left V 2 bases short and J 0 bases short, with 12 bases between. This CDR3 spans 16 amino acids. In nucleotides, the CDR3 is TGCGCCAGCAGCTTCCGAGGCGGAGGTAGCAATCAGCCCCAGCATTTT. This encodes CASSFRGGGSNQPQHF.

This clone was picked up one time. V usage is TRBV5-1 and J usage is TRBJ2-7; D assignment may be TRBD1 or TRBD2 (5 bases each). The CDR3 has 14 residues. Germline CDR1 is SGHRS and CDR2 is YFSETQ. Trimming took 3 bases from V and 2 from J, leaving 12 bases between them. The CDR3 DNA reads TGCGCCAGCAGCTGGGCCCGGGGCGCCTACGAGCAGTACTTC. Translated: CASSWARGAYEQYF.

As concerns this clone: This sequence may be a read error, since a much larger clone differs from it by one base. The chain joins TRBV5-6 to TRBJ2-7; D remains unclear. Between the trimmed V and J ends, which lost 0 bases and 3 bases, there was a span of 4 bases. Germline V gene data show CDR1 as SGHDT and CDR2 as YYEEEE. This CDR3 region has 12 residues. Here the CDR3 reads CASSLAVYEQYF. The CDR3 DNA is TGTGCCAGCAGCTTGGCGGTCTACGAGCAGTACTTC.

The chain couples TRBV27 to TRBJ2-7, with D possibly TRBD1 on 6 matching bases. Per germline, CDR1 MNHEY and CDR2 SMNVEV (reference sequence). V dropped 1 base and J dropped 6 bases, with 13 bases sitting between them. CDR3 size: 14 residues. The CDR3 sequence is CASSLWAGAVEQYF. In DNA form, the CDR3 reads TGTGCCAGCAGTTTATGGGCAGGGGCGGTCGAGCAGTACTTC.